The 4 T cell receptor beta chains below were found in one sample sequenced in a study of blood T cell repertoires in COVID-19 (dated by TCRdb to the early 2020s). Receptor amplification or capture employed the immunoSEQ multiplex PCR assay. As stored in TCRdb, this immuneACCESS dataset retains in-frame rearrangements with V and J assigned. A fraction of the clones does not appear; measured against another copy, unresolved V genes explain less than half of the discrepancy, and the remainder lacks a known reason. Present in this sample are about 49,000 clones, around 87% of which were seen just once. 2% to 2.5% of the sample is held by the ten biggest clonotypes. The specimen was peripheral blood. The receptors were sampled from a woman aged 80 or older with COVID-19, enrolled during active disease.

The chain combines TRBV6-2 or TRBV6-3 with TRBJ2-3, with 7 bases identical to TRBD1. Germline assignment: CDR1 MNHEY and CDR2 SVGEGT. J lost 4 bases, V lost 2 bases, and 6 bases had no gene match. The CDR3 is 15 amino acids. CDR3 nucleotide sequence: TGTGCCAGCAGTTACGACAGGGTCTGGCCAGATACGCAGTATTTT. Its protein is CASSYDRVWPDTQYF.

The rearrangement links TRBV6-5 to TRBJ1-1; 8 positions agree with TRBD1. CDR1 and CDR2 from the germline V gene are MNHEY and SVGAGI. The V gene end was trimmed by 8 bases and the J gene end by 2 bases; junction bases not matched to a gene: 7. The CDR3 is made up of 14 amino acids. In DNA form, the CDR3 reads TGTGCCAGCCATTCCAGGGGGCGCAACACTGAAGCTTTCTTT. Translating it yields CASHSRGRNTEAFF.

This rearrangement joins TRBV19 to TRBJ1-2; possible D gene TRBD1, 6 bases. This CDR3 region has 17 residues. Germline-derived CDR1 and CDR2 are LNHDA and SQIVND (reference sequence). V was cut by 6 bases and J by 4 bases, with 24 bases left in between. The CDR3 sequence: CASRQRDGDNPFYGYTF. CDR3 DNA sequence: TGTGCCAGTAGGCAGCGCGACGGGGACAACCCTTTCTATGGCTACACCTTC.

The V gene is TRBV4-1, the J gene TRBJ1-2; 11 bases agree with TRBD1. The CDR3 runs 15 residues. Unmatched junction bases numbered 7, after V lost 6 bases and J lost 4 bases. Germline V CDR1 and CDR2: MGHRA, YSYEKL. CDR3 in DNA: TGCGCCAGCAGGTACCAGGGACAGGGGGGCTATGGCTACACCTTC. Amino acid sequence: CASRYQGQGGYGYTF.